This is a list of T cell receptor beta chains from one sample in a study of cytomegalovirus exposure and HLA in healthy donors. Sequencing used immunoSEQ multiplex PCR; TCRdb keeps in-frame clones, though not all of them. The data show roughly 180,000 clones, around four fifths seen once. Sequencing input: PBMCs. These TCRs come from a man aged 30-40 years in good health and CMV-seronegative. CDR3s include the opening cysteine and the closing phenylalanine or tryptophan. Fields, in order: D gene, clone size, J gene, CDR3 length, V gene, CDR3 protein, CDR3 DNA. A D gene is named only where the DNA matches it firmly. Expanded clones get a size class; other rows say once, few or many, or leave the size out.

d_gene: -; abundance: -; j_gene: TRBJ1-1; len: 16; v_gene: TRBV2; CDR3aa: CASTPNNKRGNTEAFF; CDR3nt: TGTGCCAGCACTCCTAACAACAAGCGGGGGAACACTGAAGCTTTCTTT
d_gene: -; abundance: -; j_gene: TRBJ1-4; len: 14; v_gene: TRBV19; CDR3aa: CASSTDRSNEKLFF; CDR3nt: TGTGCCAGTAGTACCGACAGGTCTAATGAAAAACTGTTTTTT
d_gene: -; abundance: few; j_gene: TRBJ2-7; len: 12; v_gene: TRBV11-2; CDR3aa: CASSLGRNEQYF; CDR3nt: TGTGCCAGCAGCTTAGGTCGTAACGAGCAGTACTTC
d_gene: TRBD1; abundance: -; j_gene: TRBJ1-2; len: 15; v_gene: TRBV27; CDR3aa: CASSLRQGAVYGYTF; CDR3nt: TGTGCCAGCAGTTTACGTCAGGGGGCGGTCTATGGCTACACCTTC
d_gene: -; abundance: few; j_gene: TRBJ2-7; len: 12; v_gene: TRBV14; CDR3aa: CASSRTAEGQYF; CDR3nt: TGTGCCAGCAGCAGGACGGCCGAGGGGCAGTACTTC
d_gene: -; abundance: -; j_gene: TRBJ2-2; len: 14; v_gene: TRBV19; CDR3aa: CASSIVGIGGELFF; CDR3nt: TGTGCCAGTAGTATAGTTGGCATCGGGGGGGAGCTGTTTTTT
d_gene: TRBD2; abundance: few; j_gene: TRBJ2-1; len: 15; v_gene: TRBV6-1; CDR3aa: CASRPTSGGFNEQFF; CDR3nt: TGTGCCAGCAGACCGACTAGCGGGGGGTTTAATGAGCAGTTCTTC
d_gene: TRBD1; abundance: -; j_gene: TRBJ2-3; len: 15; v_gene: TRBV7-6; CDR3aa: CASSFRDRDTDTQYF; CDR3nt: TGTGCCAGCAGCTTCCGGGACAGGGACACAGATACGCAGTATTTT
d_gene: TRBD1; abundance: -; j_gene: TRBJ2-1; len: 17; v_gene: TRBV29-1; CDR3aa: CSVEVLPGQGAPNEQFF; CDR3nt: TGCAGCGTTGAAGTATTACCTGGGCAGGGGGCCCCCAATGAGCAGTTCTTC
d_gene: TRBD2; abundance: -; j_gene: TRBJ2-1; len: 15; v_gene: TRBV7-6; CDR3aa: CASSSGLAEYNEQFF; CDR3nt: TGTGCCAGCAGCTCCGGACTAGCGGAGTACAATGAGCAGTTCTTC
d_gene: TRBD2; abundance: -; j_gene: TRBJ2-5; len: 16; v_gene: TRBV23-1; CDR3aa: CASSQVLGTSRETQYF; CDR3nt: TGCGCCAGCAGTCAAGTATTGGGGACTAGCAGGGAGACCCAGTACTTC
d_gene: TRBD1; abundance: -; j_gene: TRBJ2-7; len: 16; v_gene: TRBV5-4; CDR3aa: CASSLARSQGAREQYF; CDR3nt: TGTGCCAGCAGCTTGGCCCGGAGCCAGGGGGCGCGCGAGCAGTACTTC
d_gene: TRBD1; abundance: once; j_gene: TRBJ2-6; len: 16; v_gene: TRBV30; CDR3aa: CAWDRQHLTGANVLTF; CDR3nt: TGTGCTTGGGACAGACAACATCTAACTGGGGCCAACGTCCTGACTTTC